The present T cell receptor (beta chain) was sequenced within a study of siplizumab effects on memory and regulatory T cells. Study findings and constraints: Naive T cells appeared more diverse than memory cells and seemed to be major alloresponse contributors.

About this clone: The antigen is undetermined.

This table comes from immunoSEQ multiplex PCR, and its TCRdb copy is limited to in-frame clones, with some not included. The sample shows fewer than 130,000 clones, 80% to 95% of them seen only once. The length of the CDR3 is 14 residues. Per the germline V gene, CDR1 is SGHRS and CDR2 is YFSETQ. With 2 bases clipped from V and 6 bases from J, the junction kept 2 bases outside the gene matches. This chain connects TRBV5-1 to TRBJ2-1, with 10 bases that match TRBD2. The sequencing input was CD4+ T cells sorted from blood. This sequence originates from a human donor in good health. The CDR3 spells CASSLLAGFNEQFF. The CDR3 region has the DNA TGCGCCAGCAGCTTACTAGCGGGGTTCAATGAGCAGTTCTTC.